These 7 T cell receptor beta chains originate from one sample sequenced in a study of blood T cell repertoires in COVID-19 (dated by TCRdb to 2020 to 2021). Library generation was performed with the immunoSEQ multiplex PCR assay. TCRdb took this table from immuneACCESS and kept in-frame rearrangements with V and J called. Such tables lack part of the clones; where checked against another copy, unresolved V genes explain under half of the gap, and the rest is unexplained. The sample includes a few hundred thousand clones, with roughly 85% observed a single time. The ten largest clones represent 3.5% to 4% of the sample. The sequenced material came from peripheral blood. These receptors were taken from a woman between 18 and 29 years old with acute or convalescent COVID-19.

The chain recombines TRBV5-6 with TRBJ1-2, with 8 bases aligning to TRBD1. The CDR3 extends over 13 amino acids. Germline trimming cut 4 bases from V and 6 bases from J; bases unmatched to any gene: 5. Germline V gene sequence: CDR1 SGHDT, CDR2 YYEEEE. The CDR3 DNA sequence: TGTGCCAGCAGCCTGACAGGGGTTCATGGCTACACCTTC. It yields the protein CASSLTGVHGYTF.

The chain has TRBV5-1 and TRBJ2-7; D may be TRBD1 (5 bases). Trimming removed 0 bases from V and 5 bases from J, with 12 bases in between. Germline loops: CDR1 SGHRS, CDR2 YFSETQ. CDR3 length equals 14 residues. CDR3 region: CASSLAGKENEQYF. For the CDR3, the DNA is TGCGCCAGCAGCTTGGCAGGGAAAGAAAACGAGCAGTACTTC.

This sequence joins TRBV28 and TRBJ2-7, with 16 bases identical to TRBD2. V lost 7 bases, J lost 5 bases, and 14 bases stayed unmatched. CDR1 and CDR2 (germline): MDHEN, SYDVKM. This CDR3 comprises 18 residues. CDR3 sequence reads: CASKLGGTSGRALDEQYF. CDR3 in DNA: TGTGCCAGCAAGTTGGGAGGGACTAGCGGGAGGGCCTTGGACGAGCAGTACTTC.

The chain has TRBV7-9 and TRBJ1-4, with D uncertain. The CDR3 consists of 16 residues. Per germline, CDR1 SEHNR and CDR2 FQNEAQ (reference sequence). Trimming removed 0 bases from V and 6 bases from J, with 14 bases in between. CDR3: CASSLAVGVSDEKLFF. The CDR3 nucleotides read TGTGCCAGCAGCTTAGCGGTCGGGGTTTCGGATGAAAAACTGTTTTTT.

This CDR3 reads CASSLRQATDTQYF. The CDR3 nucleotides are TGTGCCAGCAGCTTACGGCAGGCCACAGATACGCAGTATTTT. This chain uses TRBV7-9 with TRBJ2-3; D gene ambiguous. V was cut by 2 bases and J by 2 bases, with 8 bases left in between. Germline V lookup: CDR1 SEHNR, CDR2 FQNEAQ (reference sequence). This CDR3 has 14 residues.

The CDR3 region has the DNA TGTGCCAGCAGTCTCATTACAGGGGAGCAGTTCTTC. This codes for CASSLITGEQFF. This sequence joins TRBV27 and TRBJ2-1; weak D call: TRBD1 (6 bases). The CDR3 loop spans 12 amino acids. The V gene lost 5 bases and the J gene lost 10 bases, with 12 bases spanning the gap. Germline CDR1 and CDR2: MNHEY and SMNVEV (reference sequence).

The chain's CDR3 is CATSREDRANQPQHF. As DNA, the CDR3 is TGTGCCACCAGCAGAGAGGACAGGGCCAATCAGCCCCAGCATTTT. The gene calls are TRBV15 and TRBJ1-5, with 8 positions matching TRBD1. The J segment lost 3 bases and the V segment lost 0 bases, leaving 1 base of the junction unmatched. CDR1 LNHNV and CDR2 YYDKDF come from the germline V gene (reference sequence). The length of the CDR3 is 15 residues.